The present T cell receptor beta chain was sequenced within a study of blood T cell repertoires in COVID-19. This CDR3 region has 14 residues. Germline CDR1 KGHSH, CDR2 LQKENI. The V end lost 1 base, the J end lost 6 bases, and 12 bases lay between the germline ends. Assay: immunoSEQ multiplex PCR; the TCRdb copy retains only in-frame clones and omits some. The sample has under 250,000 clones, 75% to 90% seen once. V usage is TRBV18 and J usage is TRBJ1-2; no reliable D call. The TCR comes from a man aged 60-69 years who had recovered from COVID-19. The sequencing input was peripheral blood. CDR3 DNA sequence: TGTGCCAGCTCACCACGGGCGTCCGGCGATGGCTACACCTTC. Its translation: CASSPRASGDGYTF.